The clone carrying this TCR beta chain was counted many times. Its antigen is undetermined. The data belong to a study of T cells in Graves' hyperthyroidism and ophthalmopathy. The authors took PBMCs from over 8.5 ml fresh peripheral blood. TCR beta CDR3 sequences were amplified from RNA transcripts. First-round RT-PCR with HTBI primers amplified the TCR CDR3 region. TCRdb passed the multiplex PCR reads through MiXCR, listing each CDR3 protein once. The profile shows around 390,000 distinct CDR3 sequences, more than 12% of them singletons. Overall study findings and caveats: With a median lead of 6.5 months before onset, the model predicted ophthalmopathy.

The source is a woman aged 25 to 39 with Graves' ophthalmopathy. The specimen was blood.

The CDR3 loop is CASSLAVARTSITDTQYF. As DNA, the CDR3 is TGTGCCAGCAGTTTAGCGGTGGCGAGGACTAGCATTACAGATACGCAGTATTTT. The V gene is TRBV12-3 or TRBV12-4, the J gene TRBJ2-3; 8 positions agree with TRBD2. This CDR3 region has 18 residues. Trimming took 0 bases from V and 3 from J; bases not matched to a gene: 11.